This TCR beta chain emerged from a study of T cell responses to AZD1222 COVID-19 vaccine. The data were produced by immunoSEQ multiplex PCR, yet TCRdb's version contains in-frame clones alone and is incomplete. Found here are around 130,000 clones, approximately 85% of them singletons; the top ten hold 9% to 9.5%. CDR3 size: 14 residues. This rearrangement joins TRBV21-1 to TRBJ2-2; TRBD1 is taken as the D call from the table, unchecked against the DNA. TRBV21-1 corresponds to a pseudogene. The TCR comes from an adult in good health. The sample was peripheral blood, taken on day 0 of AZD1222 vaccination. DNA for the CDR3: TGTGCCAGCAGCTTGGGTCAAAGGGGCGGGGAGCTGTTTTTT. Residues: CASSLGQRGGELFF.